The present TCR beta chain was sequenced within a study of human T cells and chemical hapten exposure. CDR3 length equals 15 residues. CDR1 and CDR2 (germline): SGHDN, FVKESK. V was shortened by 0 bases and J by 0 bases, with 9 bases between the two germline ends. Study-level findings and limits: It should be noted that donors had alopecia, so their immune response may differ from healthy people's.

Time point reported: patch test 2, 6 weeks after DPC sensitization. This sample's treatment: therapeutic diphenylcyclopropenone sensitization with weekly scalp DPC. TCRdb reprocessed the RACE reads with MiXCR, giving one entry per CDR3 protein. The sample has about 26,000 distinct CDR3 sequences, over 9% seen once. In this sample, this clonotype turned up a few times. The target antigen is unknown. The V gene is TRBV14, the J gene TRBJ2-7; D is ambiguous. The source of this sequence is a man aged 30 to 45 with alopecia areata. Some clones in this sample may be carry-over from other donors' samples. The sequenced sample was whole blood, obtained in connection with sensitization to the hapten diphenylcyclopropenone (DPC). The CDR3: CASSQETSNSYEQYF. As DNA, the CDR3 is TGTGCCAGCAGCCAAGAAACAAGCAACTCCTACGAGCAGTACTTC.